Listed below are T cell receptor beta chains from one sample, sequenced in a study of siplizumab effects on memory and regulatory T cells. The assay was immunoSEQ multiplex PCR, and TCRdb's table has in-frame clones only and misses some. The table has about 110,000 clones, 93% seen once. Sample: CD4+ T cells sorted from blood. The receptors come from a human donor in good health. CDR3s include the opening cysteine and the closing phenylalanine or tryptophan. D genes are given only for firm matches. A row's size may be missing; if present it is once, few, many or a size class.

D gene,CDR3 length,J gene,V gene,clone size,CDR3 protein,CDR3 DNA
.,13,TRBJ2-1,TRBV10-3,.,CAIKGYSYNEQFF,TGTGCCATCAAGGGCTACTCCTACAATGAGCAGTTCTTC
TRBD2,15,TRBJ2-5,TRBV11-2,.,CASSTTGLVRETQYF,TGTGCCAGCAGCACAACGGGACTAGTCAGAGAGACCCAGTACTTC
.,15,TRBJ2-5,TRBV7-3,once,CASSKDGRKQETQYF,TGTGCCAGCAGTAAGGACGGACGTAAACAAGAGACCCAGTACTTC
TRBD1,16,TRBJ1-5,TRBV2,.,CASSGGTGGIGQPQHF,TGTGCCAGCAGTGGGGGGACAGGGGGCATAGGTCAGCCCCAGCATTTT
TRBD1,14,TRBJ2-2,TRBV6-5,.,CASSTDRYTGELFF,TGTGCCAGCAGTACGGACAGGTACACCGGGGAGCTGTTTTTT
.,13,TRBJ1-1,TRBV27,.,CASSTGRGTEAFF,TGTGCCAGCAGTACAGGGAGGGGCACTGAAGCTTTCTTT
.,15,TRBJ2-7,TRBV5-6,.,CASSLVTGAPREQYF,TGTGCCAGCAGCTTGGTAACGGGGGCCCCCCGCGAGCAGTACTTC
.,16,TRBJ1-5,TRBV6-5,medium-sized,CASSSLGGGSNQPQHF,TGTGCCAGCAGTTCCCTAGGGGGGGGAAGCAATCAGCCCCAGCATTTT
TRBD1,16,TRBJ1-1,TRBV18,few,CASSPNRQGASTEAFF,TGTGCCAGCTCACCAAATCGACAGGGGGCGAGCACTGAAGCTTTCTTT
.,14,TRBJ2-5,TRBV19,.,CASSTQTAQETQYF,TGTGCCAGTAGTACCCAGACAGCACAAGAGACCCAGTACTTC
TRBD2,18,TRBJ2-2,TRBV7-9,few,CASSPSRSSGAYTGELFF,TGTGCCAGCAGCCCTTCCCGGAGTAGCGGGGCCTACACCGGGGAGCTGTTTTTT
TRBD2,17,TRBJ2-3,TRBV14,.,CASSQDAFGGALDTQYF,TGTGCCAGCAGCCAAGATGCTTTCGGGGGGGCCTTAGATACGCAGTATTTT
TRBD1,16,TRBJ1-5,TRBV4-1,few,CASSRGFGQGHQPQHF,TGCGCCAGCAGCCGAGGCTTTGGACAGGGACATCAGCCCCAGCATTTT
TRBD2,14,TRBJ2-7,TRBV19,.,CASSGSGRAREQYF,TGTGCCAGTAGTGGTAGCGGGAGGGCCCGCGAGCAGTACTTC
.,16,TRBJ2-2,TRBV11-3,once,CASSLTPRLNTGELFF,TGTGCCAGCAGCTTAACTCCCCGACTGAACACCGGGGAGCTGTTTTTT
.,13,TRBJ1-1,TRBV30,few,CAWSRQANTEAFF,TGTGCCTGGAGTAGACAGGCGAACACTGAAGCTTTCTTT
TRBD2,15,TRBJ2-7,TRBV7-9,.,CASSSRLASSYEQYF,TGTGCCAGCAGCTCCAGACTAGCGAGCTCCTACGAGCAGTACTTC
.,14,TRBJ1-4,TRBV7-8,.,CASSHDTPNEKLFF,TGTGCCAGCAGTCACGACACTCCGAATGAAAAACTGTTTTTT
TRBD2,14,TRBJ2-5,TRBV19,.,CASSIRLAQETQYF,TGTGCCAGTAGTATCCGACTAGCGCAAGAGACCCAGTACTTC
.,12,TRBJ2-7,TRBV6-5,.,CAARDTTYEQYF,TGTGCCGCCCGGGACACTACCTACGAGCAGTACTTC
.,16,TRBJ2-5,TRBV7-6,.,CASSLTSGTPVETQYF,TGTGCCAGCAGCTTAACATCAGGGACCCCGGTGGAGACCCAGTACTTC
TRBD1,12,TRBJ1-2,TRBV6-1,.,CATRQGFYGYTF,TGTGCCACTCGACAGGGATTTTACGGCTACACCTTC